The 20 T cell receptor beta chains given below trace back to one sample, sequenced in a study of regulatory T cells in long-lasting Graves disease. Building the TCR beta libraries relied on iRepertoire HTBI primers, and CDR3 regions underwent Arm-PCR. MiXCR, applied by TCRdb to the multiplex PCR reads, yields one record per CDR3 protein. The data contain about 440,000 distinct CDR3 sequences, 15% of them singletons. Time point reported: newly diagnosed GD, antithyroid drugs for less than 3 months. The TCR library was made from RNA extracted from PBMCs. The same specimen was also included in a second study, on T cells in Graves' hyperthyroidism and ophthalmopathy.

The starting material was peripheral blood mononuclear cells (PBMCs), obtained at new diagnosis, from a patient treated with antithyroid drugs. The receptors were gathered from a woman aged 30 to 39 with Graves disease.

V usage is TRBV20-1 and J usage is TRBJ1-6; 9 nucleotides agree with TRBD1. In germline, CDR1 is DFQATT, CDR2 SNEGSKA (reference sequence). CDR3 length: 14 residues. V lost 6 bases, J lost 8 bases, and 8 bases stayed unmatched. CDR3 nucleotide sequence: TGCAGTGCCATTGCCGGGACAGGGCATTCACCCCTCCACTTT. Its protein is CSAIAGTGHSPLHF.

About this clonotype itself: Being one base from a much bigger clone, this may be a read error. The chain links TRBV29-1 to TRBJ2-1; TRBD1 or TRBD2 may be the D gene (5 bases each). Germline values: CDR1 SQVTM, CDR2 ANQGSEA. Trimming removed 6 bases at V and 8 bases at J, with 8 bases between. The CDR3 sequence is 10 residues long. CDR3 region: CSVEGHEQFF. The DNA of the CDR3 is TGCAGCGTCGAGGGGCATGAGCAGTTCTTC.

Details on this clonotype: Given a much more abundant clone one base away, this may be a read error. This chain connects TRBV12-3 or TRBV12-4 to TRBJ2-5; D perhaps matches TRBD1 (5 bases). This CDR3 has 15 amino acids. The CDR3 sequence is CASSLLSGPQGTQYF. CDR3 DNA sequence: TGTGCCAGCAGTTTATTGTCAGGGCCCCAAGGGACCCAGTACTTC.

Concerning this clonotype itself: A read error may explain this, as a much larger clone is one base away. V usage is TRBV20-1 and J usage is TRBJ2-1; D gene ambiguous. V lost 2 bases and J lost 0, with 8 bases in between. The CDR3 is 14 amino acids. Germline V gene data show CDR1 as DFQATT and CDR2 as SNEGSKA (reference sequence). The CDR3 bases are TGCAGTGCTAGATCAGTCAGCTCCTACAATGAGCAGTTCTTC. It translates to CSARSVSSYNEQFF.

This clonotype was detected a few times. The chain joins TRBV19 to TRBJ1-1, with unresolved D. This CDR3 region has 15 residues. Germline V gives CDR1 LNHDA, CDR2 SQIVND (reference sequence). V was trimmed by 5 bases and J by 3 bases, leaving 16 bases between them. The CDR3 nucleotides read TGTGCCAGTAGTTCACGGTCGCTCCAGGACACTGAAGCTTTCTTT. Its protein is CASSSRSLQDTEAFF.

This clonotype was picked up many times. The CDR3: CASSARDRGVHEQFF. DNA for the CDR3: TGTGCCAGCTCAGCCCGGGACAGGGGGGTCCATGAGCAGTTCTTC. The chain combines TRBV18 with TRBJ2-1; TRBD1 matches 11 bases. The CDR3 has 15 amino acids. V was pared by 5 bases and J by 8 bases, with 8 bases of the junction left unmatched. Germline V gene lookup returns CDR1 KGHSH and CDR2 LQKENI.

CDR3 loop: CASSRSPPAKPQHF. Written as DNA, the CDR3 is TGTGCCAGTAGTAGATCCCCACCCGCGAAGCCCCAGCATTTT. The rearrangement links TRBV19 to TRBJ1-5; no clear D. V was cut by 4 bases and J by 8 bases, with 15 bases left in between. Germline-derived CDR1 and CDR2 are LNHDA and SQIVND (reference sequence). This CDR3 has 14 residues.

At least ten counts were recorded for this clonotype. For the CDR3, the DNA is TGCAGTGCCTGGACTAGCCATGAGCAGTTCTTC. Amino acid sequence: CSAWTSHEQFF. This chain links TRBV20-1 with TRBJ2-1; 8 bases line up with TRBD2. Germline values: CDR1 DFQATT, CDR2 SNEGSKA (reference sequence). V shed 6 bases and J 8 bases; nucleotides not matched to a gene: 3. The CDR3 runs 11 residues.

This clonotype was found many times. V is TRBV11-2 and J is TRBJ1-6, with D unclear. V was pared by 2 bases and J by 6 bases, with 14 bases between. Germline CDR1 reads SGHAT; CDR2 reads FQNNGV. The length of the CDR3 is 16 residues. The CDR3 sequence is CASSLFPTRINSPLHF. The CDR3 nucleotides are TGTGCCAGCAGCTTATTTCCCACACGGATTAATTCACCCCTCCACTTT. The entire variable domain, with the rest obtained from reference TRBV11-2 and TRBJ1-6, is as follows: EAGVAQSPRYKIIEKRQSVAFWCNPISGHATLYWYQQILGQGPKLLIQFQNNGVVDDSQLPKDRFSAERLKGVDSTLKIQPAKLEDSAVYLCASSLFPTRINSPLHFGNGTRLTVT.

The table lists this clonotype with many counts. The rearrangement joins TRBV12-3 or TRBV12-4 to TRBJ2-5; D gene uncertain. V dropped 7 bases and J dropped 5 bases, with 11 bases sitting between them. The CDR3 spans 12 residues. CDR3 DNA: TGTGCCAGCACCCGGACGGCTGAGACCCAGTACTTC. As protein: CASTRTAETQYF.

This clonotype was found a few times. The V call is TRBV28, the J call TRBJ1-4; D may be TRBD1 (5 bases). Germline CDR1 is MDHEN and CDR2 is SYDVKM. V was trimmed by 4 bases and J by 5 bases, leaving 11 bases between them. This CDR3 spans 14 amino acids. As DNA, the CDR3 is TGTGCCAGCAGTTCGTTAGGGGCGAATGAAAAACTGTTTTTT. It yields the protein CASSSLGANEKLFF.

At least ten counts were recorded for this clonotype. J is TRBJ1-2 and V is TRBV30; D unresolved. The ends were cut back, 2 bases at V and 3 bases at J, with 10 bases in the middle. This CDR3 has 13 amino acids. CDR1 is GTSNPN, CDR2 SVGIG, per germline (reference sequence). As DNA, the CDR3 is TGTGCCTGGAGTAGGCCGGGCGACTATGGCTACACCTTC. This gives the protein CAWSRPGDYGYTF.

In its sample, this clonotype was seen many times. The genes are TRBV20-1 and TRBJ1-1; TRBD1 might be the D (5 bases). V lost 0 bases, J lost 5 bases, and 19 bases lay in between. Germline assignment: CDR1 DFQATT and CDR2 SNEGSKA (reference sequence). This CDR3 comprises 16 residues. The CDR3 bases are TGCAGTGCTAGAGATTTGAGGACGGCCGAGGGGACTGAAGCTTTCTTT. This codes for CSARDLRTAEGTEAFF.

This clonotype has at least ten counts. The V call is TRBV7-3, the J call TRBJ2-5, with D possibly TRBD1 on 6 matching bases. Trimming took off 1 base at V and 2 bases at J, with 11 bases between the two ends. The CDR3 is 15 residues long. Germline V lookup: CDR1 SGHTA, CDR2 FQGTGA. For the CDR3, the DNA is TGTGCCAGCAGCTTAATGGGACAAAGGCAAGAGACCCAGTACTTC. As protein: CASSLMGQRQETQYF.

The chain employs TRBV28 and TRBJ2-7; 7 nucleotides line up with TRBD2. The germline V gene has CDR1 MDHEN and CDR2 SYDVKM. V shed 6 bases and J 2 bases; nucleotides not matched to a gene: 7. The CDR3 totals 14 residues. The CDR3 protein is CASRSPSGTYEQYF. The CDR3 bases are TGTGCCAGCAGATCACCTAGCGGAACCTACGAGCAGTACTTC.

Ten or more counts support this clonotype. V and J are TRBV4-2 and TRBJ1-2; no clear D. V was cut by 5 bases and J by 4 bases, with 17 bases left in between. Germline lookup yields CDR1 LGHNA and CDR2 YNFKEQ. The CDR3 is 15 residues long. The CDR3 bases are TGTGCCAGCAGCAAGGTGGTGGTTGGGTTCTATGGCTACACCTTC. Translating gives CASSKVVVGFYGYTF.

This clonotype has a count of ten or more. V and J are TRBV12-3 or TRBV12-4 and TRBJ1-4; 9 nucleotides match TRBD1. V lost 5 bases and J lost 4; bases outside the gene matches: 5. The CDR3 has 15 amino acids. DNA of the CDR3: TGTGCCAGCAGTCCCTTGACAGGGGGTAATGAAAAACTGTTTTTT. Protein product: CASSPLTGGNEKLFF.

At least ten counts were recorded for this clonotype. V and J are TRBV10-3 and TRBJ2-7, with 10 bases aligning to TRBD2. This CDR3 comprises 15 residues. The germline CDR1 and CDR2 sequences are ENHRY and SYGVKD. Losses at the gene ends were 7 bases for V and 4 bases for J; bases not matched to a gene: 10. CDR3 bases: TGTGCCATCACCGGTGGGACTAGCGAAATATACGAGCAGTACTTC. Translating it yields CAITGGTSEIYEQYF.

The chain combines TRBV20-1 with TRBJ2-1; TRBD2 matches at 14 bases. CDR1 and CDR2 (germline): DFQATT, SNEGSKA (reference sequence). With V trimmed by 3 bases and J by 0 bases, 4 bases remained unmatched. This CDR3 is built from 17 residues. The CDR3 region has the DNA TGCAGTGCTAGGGGGACTAGCGGGAGAAGCTCCTACAATGAGCAGTTCTTC. Translating it yields CSARGTSGRSSYNEQFF.

This clonotype has at least ten counts. J is TRBJ2-3 and V is TRBV3-1; D gene unclear. This CDR3 is 14 amino acids long. The V end lost 4 bases, the J end lost 1 base, and 9 bases lay between the germline ends. The germline CDR1 and CDR2 sequences are LGHDT and YNNKEL (reference sequence). CDR3 in DNA: TGTGCCAGCAGCCCCAGGACCCGCACAGATACGCAGTATTTT. This gives the protein CASSPRTRTDTQYF.